These 28 T cell receptor beta chains originate from one sample sequenced in a study of early T cells in non-severe SARS-CoV-2 infection. TCRdb passed the 5' RACE reads through MiXCR, listing each CDR3 protein once. The sample records 54,000 or so distinct CDR3 sequences, over 9.5% being singletons. Sequenced sample: whole blood. All receptors come from an adult who was a healthcare worker with PCR-confirmed SARS-CoV-2 infection or an uninfected control (not recorded which).

This clonotype showed up just a few times. This sequence joins TRBV20-1 and TRBJ2-3; 7 bases agree with TRBD2. The CDR3 consists of 14 residues. The ends lost 0 bases at V and 0 bases at J; junction bases unmatched: 0. Looked up from germline, CDR1 is DFQATT and CDR2 is SNEGSKA (reference sequence). The CDR3 DNA is TGCAGTGCTAGAGATAGCGGGAGCACAGATACGCAGTATTTT. It codes for CSARDSGSTDTQYF.

This clonotype was counted many times. The rearrangement links TRBV20-1 to TRBJ2-1; 7 bases match TRBD1. J lost 2 bases, V lost 6 bases, and 10 bases had no gene match. The CDR3 loop spans 15 amino acids. Per germline, CDR1 DFQATT and CDR2 SNEGSKA (reference sequence). Written as DNA, the CDR3 is TGCAGTGCCAAACCGCACAGGGGCCCCTACAATGAGCAGTTCTTC. This encodes CSAKPHRGPYNEQFF.

V and J are TRBV11-2 and TRBJ2-2; TRBD2 is a possible D gene (6 bases). Germline CDR1 SGHAT, CDR2 FQNNGV. The V end lost 5 bases, the J end lost 5 bases, and 12 bases lay between the germline ends. The CDR3 contains 14 residues. Here the CDR3 DNA reads TGTGCCAGCAGCCACATTCGGGGGACCGGGGAGCTGTTTTTT. Translation gives CASSHIRGTGELFF.

In its sample, this clonotype was seen a few times. V and J are TRBV7-9 and TRBJ2-7; either TRBD1 or TRBD2 may fit D (5 bases each). Germline V CDR1 and CDR2: SEHNR, FQNEAQ (reference sequence). The ends were cut back, 1 base at V and 6 bases at J, with 10 bases in the middle. The CDR3 extends over 13 amino acids. This chain's CDR3 is CASSLEWGTEQYF. The CDR3 DNA follows: TGTGCCAGCAGCTTAGAATGGGGGACCGAGCAGTACTTC.

This clonotype appeared many times. The chain combines TRBV29-1 with TRBJ2-7; no clear D. V was pared by 4 bases and J by 9 bases, with 16 bases between. The CDR3 runs to 12 residues. Germline V gene data show CDR1 as SQVTM and CDR2 as ANQGSEA. CDR3: CSVVDNREAQYF. The CDR3 bases are TGCAGCGTTGTGGATAACAGAGAAGCGCAGTACTTC.

To note about this clonotype: The CDR3 carries no conserved terminal phenylalanine or tryptophan, so it likely arises from a read error. The J gene is TRBJ2-7, the V gene TRBV7-9; TRBD2 might be the D (6 bases). V was cut by 5 bases and J by 3 bases, with 23 bases left in between. Germline V lookup: CDR1 SEHNR, CDR2 FQNEAQ (reference sequence). CDR3 length: 17 residues. In nucleotides, the CDR3 is TGTGCCAGCAGCCCAAGTAACCGGGACTCCTATTTCTACGAGCAGTACTCC. Translation: CASSPSNRDSYFYEQYS.

This clonotype has a count of ten or more. The rearrangement uses TRBV5-1 and TRBJ2-3; possible D gene TRBD2, 6 bases. V was shortened by 2 bases and J by 1 base, with 8 bases between the two germline ends. This CDR3 has 14 residues. From germline, CDR1 is SGHRS and CDR2 YFSETQ. This CDR3 is CASSFSGRTDTQYF. CDR3 nucleotides: TGCGCCAGCAGCTTTAGCGGACGCACAGATACGCAGTATTTT.

This clonotype is deemed medium-sized. This rearrangement joins TRBV6-5 to TRBJ1-3; D is uncertain. V shed 5 bases and J shed 3 bases, with 8 bases lying between them. CDR3 size: 13 residues. The germline gives CDR1 MNHEY, CDR2 SVGAGI. DNA for the CDR3: TGTGCCAGCAGTCTCTTGAATGGAAACACCATATATTTT. The encoded protein is CASSLLNGNTIYF.

The V gene is TRBV11-2, the J gene TRBJ2-1; maybe TRBD1 (5 bases). V shed 1 base and J shed 10 bases, with 8 bases lying between them. The CDR3 loop spans 12 amino acids. Germline assignment: CDR1 SGHAT and CDR2 FQNNGV. The CDR3 bases are TGTGCCAGCAGCTTAGTCAGGGTCGAGCAGTTCTTC. It encodes CASSLVRVEQFF. Looking up the rest from reference TRBV11-2 and TRBJ2-1 gives the full variable domain: EAGVAQSPRYKIIEKRQSVAFWCNPISGHATLYWYQQILGQGPKLLIQFQNNGVVDDSQLPKDRFSAERLKGVDSTLKIQPAKLEDSAVYLCASSLVRVEQFFGPGTRLTVL.

The V and J genes are TRBV9 and TRBJ2-3; D not resolved. The CDR3 is 14 amino acids. In germline, CDR1 is SGDLS, CDR2 YYNGEE. Trimming left V 3 bases short and J 4 bases short, with 12 bases between. The chain's CDR3 is CASSGPGPPDTQYF. For the CDR3, the DNA is TGTGCCAGCAGCGGGCCCGGACCCCCAGATACGCAGTATTTT.

The chain carries TRBV12-3 or TRBV12-4 and TRBJ1-2; TRBD1 agrees at 7 bases. CDR3 length equals 12 residues. Losses at the gene ends were 6 bases for V and 8 bases for J; bases not matched to a gene: 6. The CDR3, as DNA: TGTGCCAGCAGCCGCAGGGGGACGGGCTACACCTTC. Protein: CASSRRGTGYTF.

The J gene is TRBJ1-1, the V gene TRBV5-1, with D uncertain. The CDR3 sequence is 16 residues long. Germline lookup yields CDR1 SGHRS and CDR2 YFSETQ. The V end lost 0 bases, the J end lost 1 base, and 13 bases lay between the germline ends. The CDR3 nucleotides read TGCGCCAGCAGCTTGGCCGGCAGTTCGGGGAACACTGAAGCTTTCTTT. Translated, it gives CASSLAGSSGNTEAFF.

This clonotype was counted at least ten times. The V gene is TRBV7-2, the J gene TRBJ2-3; D is ambiguous. Trimming removed 5 bases from V and 5 bases from J, with 8 bases in between. CDR3 length: 12 amino acids. Germline CDR1 is SGHTA and CDR2 is FQGNSA. As DNA, the CDR3 is TGTGCCAGCAGCCCCTCGAGAGATACGCAGTATTTT. Translated: CASSPSRDTQYF.

In its sample, this clonotype was seen many times. The V gene is TRBV2, the J gene TRBJ2-5; D possibly corresponds to TRBD1 (5 bases). Germline V gives CDR1 SNHLY, CDR2 FYNNEI. The V and J ends lost 4 bases and 4 bases respectively, with 13 bases between them. CDR3 length: 14 residues. The CDR3, as DNA: TGTGCCAGCAGTGGTCTTGGCAGGGCAGAGACCCAGTACTTC. Protein: CASSGLGRAETQYF.

In its sample, this clonotype was seen a few times. V gene TRBV4-3 combines with J gene TRBJ1-4, with no clear D. The germline gives CDR1 LGHNA, CDR2 YSLEER. The CDR3 is made up of 16 amino acids. Trimming took 0 bases from V and 7 from J, leaving 15 bases between them. The CDR3 spells CASSQDNMGFGEKLFF. As DNA, the CDR3 is TGCGCCAGCAGCCAAGATAATATGGGTTTTGGTGAAAAACTGTTTTTT.

This clonotype was counted many times. The chain carries TRBV10-2 and TRBJ2-5, with 7 bases identical to TRBD1. With 7 bases clipped from V and 5 bases from J, the junction kept 7 bases outside the gene matches. The CDR3 covers 13 residues. Germline V lookup: CDR1 WSHSY, CDR2 SAAADI. The CDR3, as DNA: TGCGCCAGCATGAGGGGGCACGGGGAGACCCAGTACTTC. Protein sequence: CASMRGHGETQYF.

By share of the sample, this clonotype is medium-sized. The chain combines TRBV4-3 with TRBJ2-3, with a weak D call TRBD1 (6 bases). This CDR3 has 15 amino acids. Trimming stripped 0 bases from V and 4 bases from J, with 11 bases between. Germline V CDR1 and CDR2: LGHNA, YSLEER. CDR3 sequence (DNA): TGCGCCAGCAGCCAAGATTGGGCAGGGGCAGATACGCAGTATTTT. Encoded protein: CASSQDWAGADTQYF.

This chain joins TRBV27 and TRBJ2-3, with D tentatively TRBD2 (5 bases). Germline loops: CDR1 MNHEY, CDR2 SMNVEV (reference sequence). Trimming pared 5 bases from V and 1 base from J, leaving 13 bases between. The CDR3 spans 15 residues. CDR3 sequence (DNA): TGTGCCAGCAGTCCCAGGAGAGGGCGCACAGATACGCAGTATTTT. Protein: CASSPRRGRTDTQYF.

The rearrangement links TRBV27 to TRBJ1-2, with 7 bases fitting TRBD1. This CDR3 is 13 amino acids long. Germline V gene data show CDR1 as MNHEY and CDR2 as SMNVEV (reference sequence). V shed 8 bases and J 0 bases; nucleotides not matched to a gene: 3. The CDR3: CASGDRTNYGYTF. The CDR3 nucleotides are TGTGCCAGCGGGGACAGAACTAACTATGGCTACACCTTC.

As regards this clonotype: A much larger clone lies one base from this, so it may be a read error. This chain links TRBV29-1 with TRBJ2-1; TRBD2 agrees at 8 bases. Trimming cost V 3 bases and J 16 bases; bases outside gene matches: 11. Germline assignment: CDR1 SQVTM and CDR2 ANQGSEA. This CDR3 has 12 residues. CDR3 loop: CSVELGLVAHFF. The CDR3 region has the DNA TGCAGCGTTGAGCTGGGACTAGTAGCGCACTTCTTC.

This rearrangement joins TRBV29-1 to TRBJ2-7, with TRBD2 identical over 10 bases. V shed 5 bases, J shed 1 base, and the junction held 5 bases outside the gene matches. CDR3 length: 14 amino acids. Looked up from germline, CDR1 is SQVTM and CDR2 is ANQGSEA. This CDR3 reads CSVRTSGPSYEQYF. CDR3 DNA: TGCAGCGTTCGGACTAGCGGCCCATCCTACGAGCAGTACTTC.

This clonotype has at least ten counts. CDR3 DNA: TGCGCCAGCAGCCAAGATCCCGGGATGTCCTACAATGAGCAGTTCTTC. Its protein product is CASSQDPGMSYNEQFF. This chain joins TRBV4-1 and TRBJ2-1, with a possible D match to TRBD2 (5 bases). CDR1 is MGHRA, CDR2 YSYEKL, per germline. CDR3 length: 16 amino acids. V was shortened by 0 bases and J by 1 base, with 10 bases between the two germline ends.

There are a few counts of this clonotype. The chain employs TRBV24-1 and TRBJ2-1, with D perhaps matching TRBD1 (6 bases). The CDR3 covers 11 residues. V was trimmed by 10 bases and J by 5 bases, leaving 8 bases between them. Germline CDR1 is KGHDR and CDR2 is SFDVKD. The CDR3: CATQGNNEQFF. CDR3 nucleotides: TGTGCCACACAGGGAAACAATGAGCAGTTCTTC.

This clonotype appeared a few times. The V call is TRBV6-1, the J call TRBJ1-1; D is undetermined. V was pared by 7 bases and J by 0 bases, with 9 bases between. Germline CDR1 reads MNHNS; CDR2 reads SASEGT. The CDR3 totals 13 residues. For the CDR3, the DNA is TGTGCCAGCAAAGAACAGCTGAACACTGAAGCTTTCTTT. Translated: CASKEQLNTEAFF.

This chain uses TRBV6-6 with TRBJ1-2; D unclear. V was cut by 4 bases and J by 5 bases, with 8 bases left in between. CDR3 length: 12 amino acids. Germline lookup yields CDR1 MNHNY and CDR2 SVGAGI (reference sequence). DNA of the CDR3: TGTGCCAGCAGTTCGAAGTCGTATGGCTACACCTTC. It is translated as CASSSKSYGYTF.

The sample holds a few counts of this clonotype. The chain links TRBV28 to TRBJ2-3, with 12 nucleotides matching TRBD2. The CDR3 runs 17 residues. V lost 4 bases, J lost 4 bases, and 9 bases stayed unmatched. Looked up from germline, CDR1 is MDHEN and CDR2 is SYDVKM. The CDR3 nucleotides read TGTGCCAGCAGTTCCCCGGCTAGCGGGAGGGGCGCAGATACGCAGTATTTT. Its translation: CASSSPASGRGADTQYF.

This clonotype was picked up many times. The V and J genes are TRBV28 and TRBJ2-7; D uncertain. Germline CDR1 and CDR2: MDHEN and SYDVKM. The CDR3 extends over 11 amino acids. Trimming stripped 6 bases from V and 6 bases from J, with 9 bases between. For the CDR3, the DNA is TGTGCCAGCAGAGATGGTGGCGAGCAGTACTTC. Protein sequence: CASRDGGEQYF.

This clonotype was observed a handful of times. The chain is built from TRBV20-1 and TRBJ1-5; D is ambiguous. The germline V gene has CDR1 DFQATT and CDR2 SNEGSKA (reference sequence). V was trimmed by 4 bases and J by 3 bases, leaving 13 bases between them. This CDR3 is 14 amino acids long. CDR3 coding DNA: TGCAGTGCTAAAAGTGACCTCTACAATCAGCCCCAGCATTTT. Its translation is CSAKSDLYNQPQHF.